This T cell receptor beta chain stems from a study of blood T cell repertoires in COVID-19. Study summary: Samples came from the United States, Italy and Spain, spanning acute and convalescent COVID-19. Sample material is recorded as cDNA or gDNA derived from T cells, B-cell-depleted T cells, or PBMCs.

This clone was detected only a few times. Original processing notes: Amplified reference gene primers provided the basis for estimating nucleated cell counts. Measured with immunoSEQ multiplex PCR; TCRdb has only the in-frame clones, and not every one. V, J and clone size reflect that table, while D and trimming were determined from the DNA. The sample records 150,000 to 200,000 clones, roughly 80% being singletons. The sequenced sample was peripheral blood. This TCR was sampled from a man aged 55-75 years with acute or convalescent COVID-19.

The CDR3 loop is CASALRSIRRIFFTGELFF. CDR3 sequence (DNA): TGTGCCAGTGCCTTGCGGTCGATCAGGAGGATCTTCTTCACCGGGGAGCTGTTTTTT. V usage is TRBV21-1 and J usage is TRBJ2-2; whether TRBD2, the table's D call, matches the DNA was not checked. TRBV21-1 is a pseudogene. There are 19 residues in the CDR3.